Below, 18 T cell receptor beta chains from the same sample are listed, as sequenced in a study of cytomegalovirus exposure and HLA in healthy donors (dated by TCRdb to 2016 to 2017). The library was made by the immunoSEQ multiplex PCR assay. For the multiplex PCR, a mixture combining 60 forward primers for TCR Vbeta segments and 13 reverse primers for TCR Jbeta segments was used. As stored in TCRdb, this immuneACCESS dataset retains in-frame rearrangements with V and J assigned. A fraction of the clones does not appear; measured against another copy, unresolved V genes explain less than half of the discrepancy, and the remainder lacks a known reason. The sample has around 150,000 clones on record, approximately 80% of them singletons. The biggest ten clones account for over 2% of the sample. The sample was PBMCs. The receptors derive from a man between 45 and 60 years old in good health and CMV-seronegative.

CDR3 bases: TGTGCCAGCAGCTTAGGACTAGCGGGCAATGAGCAGTTCTTC. Translating it yields CASSLGLAGNEQFF. The chain is built from TRBV11-2 and TRBJ2-1, with TRBD2 matching over 10 bases. CDR3 length equals 14 residues. The V and J ends lost 1 base and 6 bases, in that order; junction bases with no gene match: 0. Looked up from germline, CDR1 is SGHAT and CDR2 is FQNNGV.

The V gene is TRBV11-2, the J gene TRBJ1-1; 9 bases agree with TRBD1. Germline V lookup: CDR1 SGHAT, CDR2 FQNNGV. The CDR3 length is 15 residues. V gave up 4 bases and J gave up 4 bases; unmatched junction bases: 7. CDR3 in amino acids: CASSSFRDRVTEAFF. CDR3 DNA sequence: TGTGCCAGCAGCTCTTTCCGGGACAGGGTCACTGAAGCTTTCTTT.

The chain employs TRBV15 and TRBJ1-1, with D hard to call. Trimming took 1 base from V and 5 from J, leaving 17 bases between them. This CDR3 has 16 amino acids. Germline CDR1 LNHNV, CDR2 YYDKDF (reference sequence). The CDR3 spells CATSRGGANDLTEAFF. CDR3 nucleotides: TGTGCCACCAGCAGAGGAGGAGCGAATGATCTGACTGAAGCTTTCTTT. The full variable domain, in which reference TRBV15 and TRBJ1-1 provide the parts outside the CDR3, is DAMVIQNPRYQVTQFGKPVTLSCSQTLNHNVMYWYQQKSSQAPKLLFHYYDKDFNNEADTPDNFQSRRPNTSFCFLDIRSPGLGDTAMYLCATSRGGANDLTEAFFGQGTRLTVV.

This CDR3 reads CASSLQGSPYEQYF. As DNA, the CDR3 is TGCGCCAGCAGCTTGCAGGGGTCTCCCTACGAGCAGTACTTC. This rearrangement joins TRBV5-1 to TRBJ2-7; D may be TRBD1 (6 bases). From germline, CDR1 is SGHRS and CDR2 YFSETQ. V gave up 1 base and J gave up 2 bases, with 10 bases separating them. The CDR3 runs to 14 residues. The full variable domain, with the rest looked up from reference TRBV5-1 and TRBJ2-7, is KAGVTQTPRYLIKTRGQQVTLSCSPISGHRSVSWYQQTPGQGLQFLFEYFSETQRNKGNFPGRFSGRQFSNSRSEMNVSTLELGDSALYLCASSLQGSPYEQYFGPGTRLTVT.

The chain employs TRBV11-2 and TRBJ2-7, with 8 bases fitting TRBD1. The germline V gene encodes CDR1 SGHAT and CDR2 FQNNGV. The CDR3 sequence is 12 residues long. The V segment lost 5 bases and the J segment 9 bases; nucleotides outside the gene matches: 6. CDR3 sequence reads: CASSPDRGTQYF. The DNA of the CDR3 is TGTGCCAGCAGCCCCGACAGGGGAACGCAGTACTTC. Supplemented by reference TRBV11-2 and TRBJ2-7, the full variable domain reads EAGVAQSPRYKIIEKRQSVAFWCNPISGHATLYWYQQILGQGPKLLIQFQNNGVVDDSQLPKDRFSAERLKGVDSTLKIQPAKLEDSAVYLCASSPDRGTQYFGPGTRLTVT.

The chain is built from TRBV12-5 and TRBJ2-1; perhaps TRBD2 as D (6 bases). The V gene's germline CDR1 is LGHNT and CDR2 FRNRAP. V dropped 5 bases and J dropped 4 bases, with 12 bases sitting between them. The length of the CDR3 is 14 residues. The CDR3 protein is CASGPTGLYNEQFF. CDR3 DNA sequence: TGTGCTAGTGGTCCAACGGGACTGTACAATGAGCAGTTCTTC.

The chain carries TRBV6-6 and TRBJ1-5; possible D gene TRBD1, 6 bases. The V gene's germline CDR1 is MNHNY and CDR2 SVGAGI (reference sequence). This CDR3 spans 15 amino acids. Trimming took off 6 bases at V and 3 bases at J, with 15 bases between the two ends. The CDR3 DNA sequence: TGTGCCAGCAGGGAAAGACAGGCGATCAATCAGCCCCAGCATTTT. It encodes CASRERQAINQPQHF.

This clone came up a few times. V usage is TRBV5-1 and J usage is TRBJ2-7; 7 bases align to TRBD2. The J segment lost 4 bases and the V segment lost 0 bases, leaving 7 bases of the junction unmatched. Germline V gives CDR1 SGHRS, CDR2 YFSETQ. This CDR3 contains 15 residues. CDR3: CASSLGEGAWYEQYF. The CDR3 nucleotides are TGCGCCAGCAGCTTGGGGGAGGGCGCGTGGTACGAGCAGTACTTC. Filled out from reference TRBV5-1 and TRBJ2-7, the complete variable domain reads KAGVTQTPRYLIKTRGQQVTLSCSPISGHRSVSWYQQTPGQGLQFLFEYFSETQRNKGNFPGRFSGRQFSNSRSEMNVSTLELGDSALYLCASSLGEGAWYEQYFGPGTRLTVT.

The chain links TRBV5-6 to TRBJ2-2; D not certain. The CDR3 is 11 residues long. V was trimmed by 6 bases and J by 8 bases, leaving 8 bases between them. The germline CDR1 and CDR2 sequences are SGHDT and YYEEEE. CDR3 in amino acids: CASTPEGELFF. CDR3 DNA: TGTGCCAGCACCCCCGAGGGGGAGCTGTTTTTT.

The chain links TRBV5-4 to TRBJ1-3; 7 nucleotides agree with TRBD1. The CDR3 has 15 residues. Unmatched junction bases numbered 8, after V lost 4 bases and J lost 4 bases. The germline CDR1 and CDR2 sequences are SGHNT and YYREEE (reference sequence). The CDR3 loop reads CASSHGTVEGNTIYF. CDR3 bases: TGTGCCAGCAGCCACGGGACAGTTGAGGGAAACACCATATATTTT.

The V call is TRBV5-1, the J call TRBJ2-7, with a possible D match to TRBD2 (6 bases). The germline V gene has CDR1 SGHRS and CDR2 YFSETQ. This CDR3 is built from 14 residues. V was pared by 4 bases and J by 7 bases, with 18 bases between. The CDR3 here is CASSPGGTQNEQYF. The CDR3, as DNA: TGCGCCAGCAGCCCAGGAGGGACCCAGAATGAGCAGTACTTC.

With regard to this clone: Distinct nucleotide sequences in the sample also encode this CDR3. The rearrangement joins TRBV5-1 to TRBJ1-1, with 11 bases lining up with TRBD1. With V trimmed by 3 bases and J by 2 bases, 0 bases remained unmatched. Germline V lookup: CDR1 SGHRS, CDR2 YFSETQ. CDR3 length: 14 residues. This CDR3 reads CASSWTGGNTEAFF. The CDR3 region has the DNA TGCGCCAGCAGCTGGACAGGGGGCAACACTGAAGCTTTCTTT.

The CDR3 reads CASSSSGQGKEPQHF. The CDR3, as DNA: TGTGCCAGCAGTTCCTCGGGACAGGGGAAGGAGCCCCAGCATTTT. The chain recombines TRBV28 with TRBJ1-5, with 10 bases fitting TRBD1. V trimming: 4 bases; J trimming: 8 bases; junction bases outside the gene matches: 8. The CDR3 has 15 amino acids. Looked up from germline, CDR1 is MDHEN and CDR2 is SYDVKM.

The genes are TRBV28 and TRBJ2-7; TRBD2 agrees at 9 bases. CDR1 and CDR2 from the germline V gene are MDHEN and SYDVKM. CDR3 length equals 15 residues. The J segment lost 2 bases and the V segment lost 6 bases, leaving 8 bases of the junction unmatched. The CDR3 sequence: CASSLRAGGPYEQYF. CDR3 nucleotides: TGTGCCAGCAGCCTTCGCGCGGGAGGGCCCTACGAGCAGTACTTC.

This chain links TRBV5-5 with TRBJ2-7; TRBD1 matches 7 bases. The CDR3 loop spans 16 amino acids. Germline CDR1 and CDR2: SGHKS and YYEKEE (reference sequence). V lost 4 bases and J lost 7; bases outside the gene matches: 17. CDR3 sequence: CASSLTTNTGAREQYF. Here the CDR3 DNA reads TGTGCCAGCAGCCTAACGACGAATACAGGGGCGAGGGAGCAGTACTTC.

The CDR3 sequence is CASSLLDTIYF. The CDR3 DNA follows: TGTGCCAGCAGCTTACTCGACACCATATATTTT. The chain carries TRBV7-9 and TRBJ1-3; D remains ambiguous. CDR1 is SEHNR and CDR2 is FQNEAQ in the germline V gene (reference sequence). This CDR3 spans 11 amino acids. Trimming shortened V by 2 bases and J by 8 bases, and 4 bases separated the two germline ends.

This clone is a singleton in its sample. The J gene is TRBJ2-3, the V gene TRBV5-4; D remains ambiguous. Germline-derived CDR1 and CDR2 are SGHNT and YYREEE (reference sequence). V dropped 3 bases and J dropped 0 bases, with 11 bases sitting between them. The CDR3 runs 15 residues. The CDR3 here is CASSSTLTSTDTQYF. In DNA form, the CDR3 reads TGTGCCAGCAGCTCCACCCTAACTAGCACAGATACGCAGTATTTT.

This clone was detected once. The V and J genes are TRBV11-2 and TRBJ2-3; weak D call: TRBD2 (5 bases). This CDR3 has 14 residues. The V end lost 3 bases, the J end lost 2 bases, and 9 bases lay between the germline ends. CDR1 and CDR2 (germline): SGHAT, FQNNGV. Written as DNA, the CDR3 is TGTGCCAGCAGCTTCGACTACATCACAGATACGCAGTATTTT. Its translation is CASSFDYITDTQYF.